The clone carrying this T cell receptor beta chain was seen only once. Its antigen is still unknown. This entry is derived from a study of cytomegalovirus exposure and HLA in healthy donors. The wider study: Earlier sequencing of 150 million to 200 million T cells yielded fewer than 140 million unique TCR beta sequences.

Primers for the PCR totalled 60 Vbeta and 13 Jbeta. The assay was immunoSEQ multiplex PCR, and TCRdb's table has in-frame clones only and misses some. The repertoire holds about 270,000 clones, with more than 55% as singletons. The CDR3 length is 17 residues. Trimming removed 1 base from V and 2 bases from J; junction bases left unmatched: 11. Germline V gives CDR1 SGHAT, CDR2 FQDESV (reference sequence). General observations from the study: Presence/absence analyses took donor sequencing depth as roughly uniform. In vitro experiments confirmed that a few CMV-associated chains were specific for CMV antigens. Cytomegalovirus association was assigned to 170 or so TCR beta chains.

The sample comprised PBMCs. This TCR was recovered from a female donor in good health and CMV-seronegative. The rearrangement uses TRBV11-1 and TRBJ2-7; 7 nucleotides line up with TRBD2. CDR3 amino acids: CASSLDSREDVAYEQYF. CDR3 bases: TGTGCCAGCAGCTTAGACAGCCGGGAGGACGTCGCCTACGAGCAGTACTTC.